The 18 T cell receptor beta chains in this list originate from one sample, sequenced in a study of T cell repertoires in cytomegalovirus infection. TCRdb independently ran MiXCR on the reads; one entry per CDR3 protein. The sample carries more than 400,000 distinct CDR3 sequences, 26% recorded once. The sample comprised PBMCs. The receptors stem from a human donor in good health (CMV status not recorded). Some clones in this sample may be carry-over from other donors' samples.

This clonotype was seen more than once but under ten times. V usage is TRBV12-3 or TRBV12-4 and J usage is TRBJ1-3, with D maybe TRBD1 (5 bases). CDR3 size: 16 residues. V was clipped by 2 bases and J by 2 bases, with 13 bases between them. The CDR3 region is CASSLWGDFTGNTIYF. CDR3 sequence (DNA): TGTGCCAGCAGTTTATGGGGGGATTTCACTGGAAACACCATATATTTT.

This sequence joins TRBV18 and TRBJ1-1; D remains ambiguous. The CDR3 extends over 13 amino acids. Germline V lookup: CDR1 KGHSH, CDR2 LQKENI. Trimming pared 3 bases from V and 5 bases from J, leaving 10 bases between. CDR3 DNA: TGTGCCAGCTCACCCATACCAAGGACTGAAGCTTTCTTT. This sequence encodes CASSPIPRTEAFF.

The chain joins TRBV11-3 to TRBJ2-3, with a weak D call TRBD2 (5 bases). Germline CDR1 is SGHNT and CDR2 is YENEEA. V lost 3 bases and J 1 base, leaving 11 bases between the germline ends. There are 15 residues in the CDR3. The CDR3, as DNA: TGTGCCAGCAGCTTTAGGAGCGGAGGCACAGATACGCAGTATTTT. Translation gives CASSFRSGGTDTQYF.

This clonotype was seen repeatedly, ten times or more. The rearrangement uses TRBV7-2 and TRBJ1-4; no definite D call. CDR3 length equals 15 residues. V lost 5 bases and J lost 1, with 11 bases in between. Germline CDR1 is SGHTA and CDR2 is FQGNSA. CDR3 residues: CASSTYLETNEKLFF. As DNA, the CDR3 is TGTGCCAGCAGCACGTATTTGGAAACTAATGAAAAACTGTTTTTT.

This chain joins TRBV20-1 and TRBJ2-1, with 12 nucleotides matching TRBD2. Germline V gene data show CDR1 as DFQATT and CDR2 as SNEGSKA (reference sequence). J lost 0 bases, V lost 1 base, and 10 bases had no gene match. This CDR3 region has 19 residues. The CDR3 spells CSARVASGRASTSYNEQFF. The CDR3 DNA sequence: TGCAGTGCTAGAGTGGCTAGCGGGAGGGCCTCTACCTCCTACAATGAGCAGTTCTTC.

This chain links TRBV9 with TRBJ2-7; 7 positions match TRBD2. V dropped 0 bases and J dropped 6; count of bases not matched to a gene: 3. This CDR3 contains 13 residues. Per germline, CDR1 SGDLS and CDR2 YYNGEE. DNA for the CDR3: TGTGCCAGCAGCGTAGGCGGGAGTACCGAGCAGTACTTC. Protein sequence: CASSVGGSTEQYF.

In this sample, this clonotype turned up many times. The gene calls are TRBV7-2 and TRBJ1-5; 7 positions agree with TRBD1. Germline trimming cut 3 bases from V and 6 bases from J; bases unmatched to any gene: 8. This CDR3 comprises 15 residues. The germline gives CDR1 SGHTA, CDR2 FQGNSA. CDR3 protein: CASSLTTGDAQPQHF. As DNA, the CDR3 is TGTGCCAGCAGCTTGACCACAGGGGACGCTCAGCCCCAGCATTTT.

This clonotype was counted many times. The rearrangement links TRBV7-6 to TRBJ2-1; either TRBD1 or TRBD2 may supply D (5 bases each). Trimming pared 4 bases from V and 4 bases from J, leaving 17 bases between. Looked up from germline, CDR1 is SGHVS and CDR2 is FNYEAQ. The CDR3 runs to 16 residues. For the CDR3, the DNA is TGTGCCAGCAGCTCACGTGGGGGTCCCGGATACAATGAGCAGTTCTTC. It yields the protein CASSSRGGPGYNEQFF.

CDR3 protein: CASNSKGWTEAFF. The DNA for the CDR3 is TGTGCCAGCAATTCGAAAGGGTGGACTGAAGCTTTCTTT. This sequence joins TRBV11-3 and TRBJ1-1; D remains unclear. The germline CDR1 and CDR2 sequences are SGHNT and YENEEA. This CDR3 contains 13 residues. Trimming removed 7 bases from V and 5 bases from J, with 14 bases in between.

The chain combines TRBV6-6 with TRBJ2-2, with 8 bases matching TRBD2. The CDR3 has 17 residues. J lost 1 base, V lost 0 bases, and 4 bases had no gene match. CDR1 is MNHNY and CDR2 is SVGAGI in the germline V gene (reference sequence). The CDR3 sequence: CASSYSRTSRNTGELFF. The CDR3 DNA sequence: TGTGCCAGCAGTTACTCTAGGACTAGCAGGAACACCGGGGAGCTGTTTTTT.

The J gene is TRBJ2-1, the V gene TRBV10-3, with D possibly being TRBD2 (6 bases). Trimming shortened V by 6 bases and J by 9 bases, and 24 bases separated the two germline ends. This CDR3 contains 16 residues. CDR1 and CDR2 from the germline V gene are ENHRY and SYGVKD. The CDR3 DNA reads TGTGCCATCAGCCATCCCGTCGGCGGGACCTTTGCTGAGCAGTTCTTC. It codes for CAISHPVGGTFAEQFF.

The CDR3 loop is CASSQIWLQFF. CDR3 in DNA: TGTGCCAGCAGCCAAATTTGGTTGCAGTTCTTC. The rearrangement joins TRBV7-9 to TRBJ2-1; D gene uncertain. The CDR3 has 11 residues. The germline gives CDR1 SEHNR, CDR2 FQNEAQ (reference sequence). V lost 5 bases and J 12 bases, leaving 11 bases between the germline ends.

This clonotype has more than one count but fewer than ten. The chain joins TRBV5-6 to TRBJ1-4; 8 bases map to TRBD1. V trimming: 0 bases; J trimming: 8 bases; junction bases outside the gene matches: 6. Germline lookup yields CDR1 SGHDT and CDR2 YYEEEE. The CDR3 length is 15 residues. CDR3 sequence: CASSLGTGIGEKLFF. The CDR3 DNA sequence: TGTGCCAGCAGCTTGGGGACAGGGATAGGGGAAAAACTGTTTTTT.

This clonotype was found once. The rearrangement uses TRBV27 and TRBJ1-6; D is perhaps TRBD1 (5 bases). CDR1 MNHEY and CDR2 SMNVEV come from the germline V gene (reference sequence). The CDR3 length is 17 residues. Between the trimmed V and J ends, which lost 6 bases and 4 bases, there was a span of 19 bases. The CDR3 region is CASRPLRGPEYNSPLHF. The CDR3 DNA reads TGTGCCAGCAGACCCTTGAGGGGACCGGAATATAATTCACCCCTCCACTTT.

This clonotype was recorded a few times. The CDR3 loop is CASSLRGRSKTQYF. The DNA for the CDR3 is TGTGCCAGCAGTTTACGGGGCCGCTCGAAGACCCAGTACTTC. This chain uses TRBV28 with TRBJ2-5; D could derive from TRBD1 or TRBD2 (5 bases each). Germline-derived CDR1 and CDR2 are MDHEN and SYDVKM. V was cut by 2 bases and J by 6 bases, with 13 bases left in between. The CDR3 extends over 14 amino acids.

This chain links TRBV27 with TRBJ2-1, with 7 bases matching TRBD2. Germline V gene lookup returns CDR1 MNHEY and CDR2 SMNVEV (reference sequence). V lost 1 base and J lost 5; bases outside the gene matches: 11. The CDR3 is 17 residues long. CDR3: CASSLYAGGSTNNEQFF. CDR3 DNA: TGTGCCAGCAGTTTATACGCTGGCGGGAGCACAAACAATGAGCAGTTCTTC.

There are a few counts of this clonotype. CDR3 DNA sequence: TGTGCCTGGAGTGCAAAAAAGAATGAAAAACTGTTTTTT. This encodes CAWSAKKNEKLFF. This chain joins TRBV30 and TRBJ1-4; D gene ambiguous. The CDR3 is 13 residues long. The ends were cut back, 1 base at V and 5 bases at J, with 8 bases in the middle. Germline V gives CDR1 GTSNPN, CDR2 SVGIG (reference sequence). The full variable domain, rest sourced from reference TRBV30 and TRBJ1-4, is SQTIHQWPATLVQPVGSPLSLECTVEGTSNPNLYWYRQAAGRGLQLLFYSVGIGQISSEVPQNLSASRPQDRQFILSSKKLLLSDSGFYLCAWSAKKNEKLFFGSGTQLSVL.

The rearrangement links TRBV28 to TRBJ2-2, with 7 bases fitting TRBD1. This CDR3 spans 14 amino acids. Germline lookup yields CDR1 MDHEN and CDR2 SYDVKM. V shed 7 bases, J shed 4 bases, and the junction held 6 bases outside the gene matches. The CDR3 nucleotides are TGTGCCAGCAACCTCGACAGGGCCACCGGGGAGCTGTTTTTT. This encodes CASNLDRATGELFF.